The 26 T cell receptor beta chains below come from one sample, sequenced in a study of radiotherapy plus CTLA-4 blockade in lung cancer. Sequenced by immunoSEQ multiplex PCR; TCRdb stores in-frame clones only, minus some. The repertoire holds fewer than 65,000 clones, with around 75% as singletons. The sample was peripheral blood, taken from a patient treated with radiotherapy plus ipilimumab. The origin of the receptors is a human donor with non-small cell lung cancer who had a complete response to radiotherapy plus ipilimumab.

This clone has only one observation. The chain uses TRBV29-1 and TRBJ1-6; D gene ambiguous. Germline CDR1 reads SQVTM; CDR2 reads ANQGSEA. The V end was cut by 5 bases, the J end by 4 bases, with 15 bases between. The CDR3 has 15 amino acids. This CDR3 reads CSVKRSSDYNSPLHF. The CDR3, as DNA: TGCAGCGTTAAACGGTCGAGTGATTATAATTCACCCCTCCACTTT.

This clone was recorded only once. This rearrangement joins TRBV6-5 to TRBJ2-5; D unresolved. V lost 4 bases, J lost 5 bases, and 11 bases lay in between. The length of the CDR3 is 13 residues. The germline CDR1 and CDR2 sequences are MNHEY and SVGAGI. CDR3 sequence: CASSSDWRETQYF. The CDR3 DNA follows: TGTGCCAGCAGTTCCGACTGGCGCGAGACCCAGTACTTC.

The rearrangement joins TRBV7-9 to TRBJ1-3, with TRBD1 identical over 8 bases. V was pared by 4 bases and J by 6 bases, with 8 bases of the junction left unmatched. The CDR3 has 15 residues. Germline V gene lookup returns CDR1 SEHNR and CDR2 FQNEAQ (reference sequence). The CDR3 DNA sequence: TGTGCCAGCAGCTCCGGACAGGGTGTGACAAACACCATATATTTT. It translates to CASSSGQGVTNTIYF. Complete variable domain (other parts from reference TRBV7-9 and TRBJ1-3): DTGVSQNPRHKITKRGQNVTFRCDPISEHNRLYWYRQTLGQGPEFLTYFQNEAQLEKSRLLSDRFSAERPKGSFSTLEIQRTEQGDSAMYLCASSSGQGVTNTIYFGEGSWLTVV.

The V gene is TRBV5-1, the J gene TRBJ2-7; 7 bases agree with TRBD1. Germline loops: CDR1 SGHRS, CDR2 YFSETQ. The CDR3 is made up of 14 amino acids. Losses at the gene ends were 0 bases for V and 3 bases for J; bases not matched to a gene: 3. CDR3 region: CASSLGTGVYEQYF. Written as DNA, the CDR3 is TGCGCCAGCAGCTTGGGGACAGGAGTCTACGAGCAGTACTTC.

The CDR3: CASSSGGGSGPGELFF. The CDR3 nucleotides are TGTGCCAGCAGCTCCGGAGGCGGGAGTGGCCCCGGGGAGCTGTTTTTT. V and J are TRBV5-4 and TRBJ2-2; TRBD2 matches 7 bases. Germline CDR1 and CDR2: SGHNT and YYREEE (reference sequence). V lost 3 bases, J lost 6 bases, and 11 bases stayed unmatched. This CDR3 contains 16 residues. Full variable domain (outside the CDR3, taken from reference TRBV5-4 and TRBJ2-2): ETGVTQSPTHLIKTRGQQVTLRCSSQSGHNTVSWYQQALGQGPQFIFQYYREEENGRGNFPPRFSGLQFPNYSSELNVNALELDDSALYLCASSSGGGSGPGELFFGEGSRLTVL.

The chain combines TRBV5-1 with TRBJ2-1, with 7 bases fitting TRBD1. There are 15 residues in the CDR3. In germline, CDR1 is SGHRS, CDR2 YFSETQ. J was trimmed by 1 base and V by 5 bases; bases with no gene match: 6. This CDR3 reads CASRSDRESYNEQFF. The DNA of the CDR3 is TGCGCCAGCAGAAGCGACAGGGAATCCTACAATGAGCAGTTCTTC.

The chain uses TRBV27 and TRBJ2-7; TRBD1 matches at 10 bases. Germline CDR1 reads MNHEY; CDR2 reads SMNVEV (reference sequence). This CDR3 comprises 14 residues. V lost 5 bases, J lost 4 bases, and 5 bases stayed unmatched. CDR3 sequence reads: CASSPRQGAYEQYV. The CDR3 nucleotides are TGTGCCAGCAGTCCCCGACAGGGGGCGTACGAGCAGTACGTC.

This chain connects TRBV29-1 to TRBJ2-1, with TRBD2 identical over 10 bases. V was pared by 6 bases and J by 6 bases, with 5 bases of the junction left unmatched. This CDR3 comprises 13 residues. CDR1 is SQVTM and CDR2 is ANQGSEA in the germline V gene. The DNA for the CDR3 is TGCAGCGTCAGCGGGAGGGCCGGCAATGAGCAGTTCTTC. It is translated as CSVSGRAGNEQFF.

CDR3 loop: CASSSGTGVTGELFF. The CDR3 region has the DNA TGTGCCAGCAGTTCAGGGACAGGGGTGACCGGGGAGCTGTTTTTT. V and J are TRBV2 and TRBJ2-2; 10 bases fit TRBD1. Germline trimming cut 5 bases from V and 5 bases from J; bases unmatched to any gene: 5. Germline CDR1 reads SNHLY; CDR2 reads FYNNEI. The CDR3 runs 15 residues.

In this sample, this clone turned up a few times. The chain uses TRBV12-5 and TRBJ1-1, with D perhaps matching TRBD1 (6 bases). This CDR3 contains 15 residues. V shed 0 bases and J shed 5 bases, with 13 bases lying between them. Germline CDR1 is LGHNT and CDR2 is FRNRAP. CDR3 in amino acids: CASGLVTGRGTEAFF. CDR3 nucleotide sequence: TGTGCTAGTGGTTTGGTAACAGGGAGGGGGACTGAAGCTTTCTTT.

In this sample, this clone turned up a few times. Here the CDR3 DNA reads TGCGCCAGCAGCTTGGAGGGAGGGGATTCACCCCTCCACTTT. Its translation is CASSLEGGDSPLHF. The rearrangement uses TRBV5-1 and TRBJ1-6; tentatively, D is TRBD1 (5 bases). V lost 0 bases and J 8 bases, leaving 9 bases between the germline ends. This CDR3 is built from 14 residues. CDR1 and CDR2 from the germline V gene are SGHRS and YFSETQ.

The chain carries TRBV6-5 and TRBJ1-2, with TRBD1 matching over 9 bases. V shed 7 bases, J shed 5 bases, and the junction held 11 bases outside the gene matches. From germline, CDR1 is MNHEY and CDR2 SVGAGI. The CDR3 length is 15 residues. CDR3 DNA: TGTGCCAGCAACCCCTACCGGGACAGGGTTTATGGCTACACCTTC. Protein: CASNPYRDRVYGYTF.

V gene TRBV7-2 combines with J gene TRBJ2-1, with 10 bases matching TRBD2. Germline V CDR1 and CDR2: SGHTA, FQGNSA. V lost 1 base to trimming and J lost 10 bases; unmatched junction nucleotides: 7. The CDR3 sequence is 15 residues long. CDR3 residues: CASSLELAGLAEQFF. In nucleotides, the CDR3 is TGTGCCAGCAGCTTAGAACTAGCGGGGCTCGCGGAGCAGTTCTTC.

This clone was found a few times. The chain has TRBV7-6 and TRBJ2-3; TRBD2 matches at 7 bases. The V gene end was trimmed by 2 bases and the J gene end by 10 bases; junction bases not matched to a gene: 15. Germline CDR1 reads SGHVS; CDR2 reads FNYEAQ. The CDR3 loop spans 16 amino acids. CDR3 nucleotide sequence: TGTGCCAGCAGCTTAAACTCCGGCGGGAGAGCGGACGCGCAGTATTTT. As protein: CASSLNSGGRADAQYF.

The chain carries TRBV11-2 and TRBJ1-6; TRBD1 matches at 11 bases. The ends lost 5 bases at V and 8 bases at J; junction bases unmatched: 5. This CDR3 has 15 residues. CDR1 SGHAT and CDR2 FQNNGV come from the germline V gene. The CDR3 is CASSPRTGGDSPLHF. CDR3 DNA: TGTGCCAGCAGCCCTCGGACAGGGGGCGATTCACCCCTCCACTTT.

This clone was seen once. The chain combines TRBV6-1 with TRBJ2-1, with D possibly TRBD2 on 5 matching bases. The germline V gene has CDR1 MNHNS and CDR2 SASEGT. This CDR3 spans 15 amino acids. Trimming cost V 7 bases and J 1 base, with 14 bases left between them. The CDR3 sequence is CASIRETGSYNEQFF. In nucleotides, the CDR3 is TGTGCCAGCATTAGGGAGACGGGTTCCTACAATGAGCAGTTCTTC.

This chain links TRBV5-1 with TRBJ2-3; perhaps TRBD1 as D (6 bases). The CDR3 spans 15 residues. V lost 6 bases and J lost 5, with 19 bases in between. CDR1 SGHRS and CDR2 YFSETQ come from the germline V gene. CDR3 amino acids: CASNPGKNRVDTQYF. DNA for the CDR3: TGCGCCAGCAACCCAGGGAAGAACAGGGTAGATACGCAGTATTTT.

The table lists this clone with a few counts. The gene calls are TRBV30 and TRBJ1-2, with D perhaps matching TRBD1 (5 bases). The CDR3 has 15 residues. V was pared by 4 bases and J by 6 bases, with 21 bases between. Germline V gives CDR1 GTSNPN, CDR2 SVGIG (reference sequence). The DNA for the CDR3 is TGTGCCTGGACCCCGCCGGCAGGGCTTATGCATGGCTACACCTTC. Its translation is CAWTPPAGLMHGYTF.

This clone was counted a few times. The chain carries TRBV4-3 and TRBJ2-3; 7 bases align to TRBD1. The CDR3 is 15 amino acids. From germline, CDR1 is LGHNA and CDR2 YSLEER. V lost 4 bases to trimming and J lost 2 bases; unmatched junction nucleotides: 6. The CDR3 nucleotides are TGCGCCAGCAGCCCAGGGGGTTTTCCCACAGATACGCAGTATTTT. It is translated as CASSPGGFPTDTQYF.

V is TRBV6-4 and J is TRBJ2-1; the match to TRBD2 covers 15 bases. Germline values: CDR1 MRHNA, CDR2 SNTAGT. The V gene end was trimmed by 5 bases and the J gene end by 5 bases; junction bases not matched to a gene: 4. This CDR3 comprises 16 residues. The CDR3 region is CASSFGTSGGNNEQFF. The CDR3 DNA reads as TGTGCCAGCAGTTTTGGGACTAGCGGGGGGAACAATGAGCAGTTCTTC.

The V call is TRBV4-2, the J call TRBJ1-2; 7 nucleotides align to TRBD1. CDR3 length: 14 amino acids. CDR1 LGHNA and CDR2 YNFKEQ come from the germline V gene. J gave up 3 bases and V 6 bases, and 7 bases lay outside the gene matches. The CDR3 nucleotides are TGTGCCAGCAGACGACAGGGATCGGACTATGGCTACACCTTC. Its protein product is CASRRQGSDYGYTF.

This clone was seen just once. The J gene is TRBJ2-6, the V gene TRBV5-1; D is unclear. The CDR3 runs to 14 residues. Germline CDR1 reads SGHRS; CDR2 reads YFSETQ. Trimming took 2 bases from V and 1 from J, leaving 4 bases between them. The chain's CDR3 is CASSFLSGANVLTF. The DNA for the CDR3 is TGCGCCAGCAGCTTCCTTTCTGGGGCCAACGTCCTGACTTTC.

J is TRBJ2-7 and V is TRBV6-5; a weak D match, TRBD1 (6 bases). CDR1 is MNHEY, CDR2 SVGAGI, per germline. The CDR3 loop spans 14 amino acids. Between the trimmed V and J ends, which lost 0 bases and 1 base, there was a span of 7 bases. The CDR3 region has the DNA TGTGCCAGCAGTTACTCGGGACATTCCTACGAGCAGTACGTC. This sequence encodes CASSYSGHSYEQYV.

This clone was counted between two and nine times. This chain connects TRBV19 to TRBJ1-2; D unresolved. The V end lost 1 base, the J end lost 4 bases, and 10 bases lay between the germline ends. This CDR3 is 14 amino acids long. In germline, CDR1 is LNHDA, CDR2 SQIVND (reference sequence). The CDR3: CASSIGSVVYGYTF. For the CDR3, the DNA is TGTGCCAGTAGTATAGGGTCGGTGGTCTATGGCTACACCTTC.

This chain uses TRBV4-1 with TRBJ2-7, with D possibly matching TRBD1 (5 bases). This CDR3 contains 16 residues. CDR1 is MGHRA and CDR2 is YSYEKL in the germline V gene. The V gene lost 1 base and the J gene lost 0 bases, with 13 bases spanning the gap. The CDR3 loop reads CASSQVGQGFSYEQYF. CDR3 DNA sequence: TGCGCCAGCAGCCAAGTTGGCCAGGGCTTCTCCTACGAGCAGTACTTC.

CDR3 in amino acids: CASSPNSYGYTF. CDR3 DNA: TGTGCCAGCTCCCCCAATAGCTATGGCTACACCTTC. The rearrangement joins TRBV18 to TRBJ1-2; no clear D. Trimming left V 6 bases short and J 4 bases short, with 9 bases between. CDR3 length equals 12 residues. Germline CDR1 KGHSH, CDR2 LQKENI.